These 27 T cell receptor beta chains came from one sample sequenced in a study of T cell responses to AZD1222 COVID-19 vaccine. Using immunoSEQ multiplex PCR, the repertoire was profiled, and TCRdb retains in-frame clones only, with some absent. The sample lists 130,000 to 150,000 clones, roughly 89% occurring once. The sample in question was peripheral blood, obtained 28 days after the second AZD1222 dose. The origin of the receptors is an adult who received the AZD1222 COVID-19 vaccine.

The rearrangement uses TRBV10-3 and TRBJ2-2, with D perhaps matching TRBD2 (5 bases). V shed 4 bases and J shed 7 bases, with 13 bases lying between them. In germline, CDR1 is ENHRY, CDR2 SYGVKD. CDR3 length: 14 residues. The CDR3 coding sequence is TGTGCCATCAGTGGGTCGGTCGGAGGCGGGGAGCTGTTTTTT. Translated: CAISGSVGGGELFF.

V and J are TRBV7-6 and TRBJ2-1, with 8 positions matching TRBD2. CDR3 length: 14 amino acids. The V and J ends lost 5 bases and 4 bases, in that order; junction bases with no gene match: 4. Germline assignment: CDR1 SGHVS and CDR2 FNYEAQ. DNA for the CDR3: TGTGCCAGCAGCGAAACTAGCGGTTACAATGAGCAGTTCTTC. It yields the protein CASSETSGYNEQFF. Based on the CDR3 plus reference TRBV7-6 and TRBJ2-1, the full variable domain is GAGVSQSPRYKVTKRGQDVALRCDPISGHVSLYWYRQALGQGPEFLTYFNYEAQQDKSGLPNDRFSAERPEGSISTLTIQRTEQRDSAMYRCASSETSGYNEQFFGPGTRLTVL.

The chain uses TRBV4-2 and TRBJ1-2; D is uncertain. This CDR3 is 15 amino acids long. Trimming shortened V by 0 bases and J by 3 bases, and 11 bases separated the two germline ends. The germline V gene encodes CDR1 LGHNA and CDR2 YNFKEQ. CDR3 loop: CASSQDDTPYYGYTF. The CDR3 DNA reads TGTGCCAGCAGCCAAGATGATACACCTTACTATGGCTACACCTTC.

V usage is TRBV5-1 and J usage is TRBJ2-7; D may be TRBD2 (5 bases). V was pared by 0 bases and J by 3 bases, with 13 bases between. Germline-derived CDR1 and CDR2 are SGHRS and YFSETQ. The CDR3 length is 15 residues. The CDR3 nucleotides are TGCGCCAGCAGCTTGGCCGTCGAGGGTGGCTACGAGCAGTACTTC. It translates to CASSLAVEGGYEQYF.

The chain recombines TRBV7-2 with TRBJ2-1; D is possibly TRBD2 (6 bases). The CDR3 is 14 residues long. Trimming shortened V by 2 bases and J by 9 bases, and 14 bases separated the two germline ends. The germline V gene has CDR1 SGHTA and CDR2 FQGNSA. The CDR3 here is CASSLLGLGREQFF. The CDR3 region has the DNA TGTGCCAGCAGCTTATTGGGACTTGGCCGTGAGCAGTTCTTC.

The chain employs TRBV6-4 and TRBJ1-2; D possibly corresponds to TRBD1 (5 bases). Germline lookup yields CDR1 MRHNA and CDR2 SNTAGT. V was pared by 5 bases and J by 2 bases, with 9 bases between. This CDR3 is 13 amino acids long. The CDR3 DNA is TGTGCCAGCAGTCCCGGGACCAACTATGGCTACACCTTC. As protein: CASSPGTNYGYTF.

This clone was observed once. V usage is TRBV6-6 and J usage is TRBJ1-1, with 8 bases aligning to TRBD1. The CDR3 has 16 residues. Germline V gene lookup returns CDR1 MNHNY and CDR2 SVGAGI (reference sequence). The V and J ends lost 0 bases and 4 bases, in that order; junction bases with no gene match: 7. The CDR3 coding sequence is TGTGCCAGCAGTTACTCGCAGGGGGCAGGGGGCACTGAAGCTTTCTTT. Translated, it gives CASSYSQGAGGTEAFF.

The rearrangement uses TRBV6-4 and TRBJ2-1; perhaps TRBD2 as D (6 bases). The V gene lost 0 bases and the J gene lost 4 bases, with 10 bases spanning the gap. CDR1 and CDR2 from the germline V gene are MRHNA and SNTAGT. This CDR3 is built from 15 residues. Here the CDR3 DNA reads TGTGCCAGCAGTGACTCCCGCCGGGAGTACAATGAGCAGTTCTTC. Protein product: CASSDSRREYNEQFF.

The DNA of the CDR3 is TGTGCCAGCAGTAGTCCAGGGGAGCAGTTCTTC. Translated, it gives CASSSPGEQFF. This chain joins TRBV6-2 or TRBV6-3 and TRBJ2-1; weak D call: TRBD1 (5 bases). V lost 5 bases to trimming and J lost 10 bases, with 9 bases between them. CDR1 is MNHEY and CDR2 is SVGEGT in the germline V gene. CDR3 length: 11 amino acids.

This clone has a handful of counts. The chain joins TRBV5-1 to TRBJ2-7, with 7 nucleotides matching TRBD2. Germline trimming cut 4 bases from V and 0 bases from J; bases unmatched to any gene: 4. This CDR3 contains 14 residues. Per germline, CDR1 SGHRS and CDR2 YFSETQ. CDR3 nucleotides: TGCGCCAGCAGCATAGGACTAGTCTCCTACGAGCAGTACTTC. Translating gives CASSIGLVSYEQYF.

The V and J genes are TRBV24-1 and TRBJ2-3; 7 bases fit TRBD2. This CDR3 has 14 amino acids. The junction had 4 bases not matched to a gene; V was cut back by 3 bases and J by 5 bases. Per the germline V gene, CDR1 is KGHDR and CDR2 is SFDVKD. The CDR3 loop is CATSDPWGGDTQYF. CDR3 sequence (DNA): TGTGCCACCAGTGATCCCTGGGGGGGAGATACGCAGTATTTT.

This clone was seen just once. The rearrangement links TRBV9 to TRBJ2-5; D is unresolved. The CDR3 has 14 amino acids. V lost 0 bases and J 1 base, leaving 7 bases between the germline ends. The germline gives CDR1 SGDLS, CDR2 YYNGEE. The CDR3 DNA sequence: TGTGCCAGCAGCGTAGGATCCCTCCAAGAGACCCAGTACTTC. Translating it yields CASSVGSLQETQYF.

This rearrangement joins TRBV6-2 or TRBV6-3 to TRBJ2-6; the D gene is possibly TRBD2 (5 bases). Germline values: CDR1 MNHEY, CDR2 SVGEGT. This CDR3 is 15 amino acids long. The V end lost 6 bases, the J end lost 1 base, and 10 bases lay between the germline ends. This CDR3 reads CASSPRGSGANVLTF. The CDR3 coding sequence is TGTGCCAGCAGCCCACGGGGATCTGGGGCCAACGTCCTGACTTTC.

The chain has TRBV6-4 and TRBJ2-1; 16 nucleotides line up with TRBD2. V shed 7 bases and J 4 bases; nucleotides not matched to a gene: 7. Germline-derived CDR1 and CDR2 are MRHNA and SNTAGT. The CDR3 runs 17 residues. CDR3 bases: TGTGCCAGCATCCCGGGACTAGCGGGAGGGGGGTACAATGAGCAGTTCTTC. Translating it yields CASIPGLAGGGYNEQFF.

The CDR3: CASSIHRDRIQPLHF. CDR3 in DNA: TGTGCCAGCAGTATACATCGGGACAGGATCCAACCCCTCCACTTT. The genes are TRBV28 and TRBJ1-6; 8 bases agree with TRBD1. The CDR3 consists of 15 residues. V was clipped by 5 bases and J by 12 bases; unmatched bases: 12. CDR1 is MDHEN, CDR2 SYDVKM, per germline.

The chain joins TRBV5-1 to TRBJ1-2, with TRBD1 identical over 9 bases. CDR3 size: 16 residues. After removal of 5 bases from V and 6 bases from J, the junction contained 14 bases not matched to a gene. Germline loops: CDR1 SGHRS, CDR2 YFSETQ. CDR3 nucleotide sequence: TGCGCCAGCAGAACGTCGTCGGCGGGACAGGGTGATGGCTACACCTTC. This codes for CASRTSSAGQGDGYTF.

Comments on this clone: The junction does not match germline at one end; this may be a read error. This chain connects TRBV4-1 to TRBJ1-2, with 9 bases lining up with TRBD1. The V gene's germline CDR1 is MGHRA and CDR2 YSYEKL. This CDR3 contains 14 residues. CDR3 bases: TGCGCCAGCGGAGGTGGGACAGGGCCTCTATGGCGGCGCTTC. This encodes CASGGGTGPLWRRF.

V gene TRBV11-2 combines with J gene TRBJ2-1; TRBD2 matches 10 bases. Germline CDR1 is SGHAT and CDR2 is FQNNGV. This CDR3 is built from 15 residues. V shed 3 bases and J 7 bases; nucleotides not matched to a gene: 6. CDR3 residues: CASSFELAGFNEQFF. CDR3 DNA sequence: TGTGCCAGCAGCTTTGAACTAGCGGGATTTAATGAGCAGTTCTTC.

V gene TRBV7-8 combines with J gene TRBJ2-1; perhaps TRBD2 as D (6 bases). Deletions cut 2 bases from V and 1 base from J, with 15 bases between. The CDR3 extends over 17 amino acids. In germline, CDR1 is SGHVS, CDR2 FQNEAQ. CDR3 amino acids: CASSLRAGWGSYNEQFF. The CDR3 DNA reads TGTGCCAGCAGCTTAAGGGCGGGATGGGGATCCTACAATGAGCAGTTCTTC.

This clone was recorded a few times. The chain couples TRBV6-2 or TRBV6-3 to TRBJ2-7; 12 positions match TRBD1. The CDR3 has 15 residues. J lost 6 bases, V lost 4 bases, and 7 bases had no gene match. CDR1 is MNHEY, CDR2 SVGEGT, per germline. The CDR3 DNA sequence: TGTGCCAGCAGTTGGGGACAGGGGGCGTCGTCCGAGCAGTACTTC. It encodes CASSWGQGASSEQYF.

V is TRBV4-1 and J is TRBJ2-5; 7 positions agree with TRBD2. Per the germline V gene, CDR1 is MGHRA and CDR2 is YSYEKL. This CDR3 is 15 amino acids long. V was clipped by 3 bases and J by 5 bases; unmatched bases: 9. As DNA, the CDR3 is TGCGCCAGCAGCCAGCAGAAAACTAGCGTGGAGACCCAGTACTTC. Translating gives CASSQQKTSVETQYF.

The sample holds one count of this clone. This chain connects TRBV11-2 to TRBJ2-6; D call uncertain. Germline loops: CDR1 SGHAT, CDR2 FQNNGV. The germline V and J ends were trimmed by 4 bases and 12 bases, with 10 bases remaining between them. CDR3 length: 12 residues. CDR3 region: CASSSSRAVLTF. The DNA of the CDR3 is TGTGCCAGCAGCTCGAGTAGAGCCGTCCTGACTTTC.

The V and J genes are TRBV27 and TRBJ2-2; TRBD1 is a possible D gene (5 bases). CDR1 is MNHEY and CDR2 is SMNVEV in the germline V gene (reference sequence). Trimming left V 6 bases short and J 3 bases short, with 8 bases between. This CDR3 is built from 13 residues. DNA for the CDR3: TGTGCCAGCAGAGGGGCCCACACCGGGGAGCTGTTTTTT. It codes for CASRGAHTGELFF.

The chain has TRBV7-9 and TRBJ2-1; no definite D call. The CDR3 is 12 residues long. V was pared by 5 bases and J by 5 bases, with 7 bases between. Per the germline V gene, CDR1 is SEHNR and CDR2 is FQNEAQ (reference sequence). The DNA of the CDR3 is TGTGCCAGCAGCCAGCTGGACAATGAGCAGTTCTTC. This codes for CASSQLDNEQFF.

The chain is built from TRBV12-3 or TRBV12-4 and TRBJ1-2; D remains unclear. This CDR3 has 13 residues. The V gene lost 1 base and the J gene lost 3 bases, with 6 bases spanning the gap. DNA for the CDR3: TGTGCCAGCAGTTTAGGAACAGACTATGGCTACACCTTC. Its translation: CASSLGTDYGYTF.

This clone was picked up a small number of times. The chain has TRBV28 and TRBJ1-2; 7 nucleotides align to TRBD1. The CDR3 loop spans 14 amino acids. Germline assignment: CDR1 MDHEN and CDR2 SYDVKM. V shed 5 bases, J shed 6 bases, and the junction held 9 bases outside the gene matches. For the CDR3, the DNA is TGTGCCAGCAGTCGCTACAGGGGATCGGATGGCTACACCTTC. Translating gives CASSRYRGSDGYTF.

This chain connects TRBV24-1 to TRBJ1-1; D is perhaps TRBD1 (5 bases). The germline gives CDR1 KGHDR, CDR2 SFDVKD. The V end was cut by 4 bases, the J end by 2 bases, with 13 bases between. The CDR3 loop spans 15 amino acids. CDR3 in DNA: TGTGCCACCAGTGACCCAGGGCAGGGTAACACTGAAGCTTTCTTT. Translation: CATSDPGQGNTEAFF.